The 25 T cell receptor beta chains below all came from one sample that was sequenced in a study of cytomegalovirus exposure and HLA in healthy donors. Using immunoSEQ multiplex PCR, the repertoire was profiled, and TCRdb retains in-frame clones only, with some absent. The sample carries approximately 65,000 clones, approximately 91% recorded once. Material: PBMCs. The receptors come from a man aged 18 to 35 in good health and CMV-seronegative.

V is TRBV5-1 and J is TRBJ2-2, with D possibly matching TRBD2 (5 bases). The CDR3 is made up of 16 amino acids. V lost 0 bases and J 1 base, leaving 10 bases between the germline ends. The germline CDR1 and CDR2 sequences are SGHRS and YFSETQ. The CDR3 region has the DNA TGCGCCAGCAGCTTGGTACGGACTCGGAACACCGGGGAGCTGTTTTTT. Amino acid sequence: CASSLVRTRNTGELFF.

For the CDR3, the DNA is TGTGCCAGCAGCCAAATCTCGGACAGGGGGAGTCAGCCCCAGCATTTT. As protein: CASSQISDRGSQPQHF. The gene calls are TRBV5-8 and TRBJ1-5, with TRBD1 matching over 10 bases. CDR1 and CDR2 (germline): SGHTS, YDEGEE. V shed 4 bases and J 6 bases; nucleotides not matched to a gene: 10. CDR3 length: 16 amino acids.

The gene calls are TRBV4-3 and TRBJ2-7, with 12 nucleotides matching TRBD2. CDR3 length equals 16 residues. Trimming removed 0 bases from V and 7 bases from J; junction bases left unmatched: 7. Germline assignment: CDR1 LGHNA and CDR2 YSLEER. Here the CDR3 reads CASSQDHPGTSGEQYF. In DNA, the CDR3 is TGCGCCAGCAGCCAAGATCATCCCGGGACTAGCGGGGAGCAGTACTTC.

This clone was observed a few times. V gene TRBV14 combines with J gene TRBJ1-1; 8 positions agree with TRBD1. The CDR3 length is 14 residues. Germline lookup yields CDR1 SGHDN and CDR2 FVKESK. The V gene end was trimmed by 0 bases and the J gene end by 3 bases; junction bases not matched to a gene: 0. CDR3 bases: TGTGCCAGCAGCCAAGAGGACAGGGACACTGAAGCTTTCTTT. Protein: CASSQEDRDTEAFF.

This clone occurred once. V and J are TRBV28 and TRBJ2-1; weak D call: TRBD2 (6 bases). Trimming stripped 6 bases from V and 4 bases from J, with 13 bases between. The V gene's germline CDR1 is MDHEN and CDR2 SYDVKM. The CDR3 is 14 residues long. CDR3 amino acids: CASSSARGYNEQFF. The CDR3 DNA is TGTGCCAGCAGCTCTGCCCGGGGGTACAATGAGCAGTTCTTC.

The rearrangement uses TRBV5-1 and TRBJ1-1; D ambiguous. Trimming took off 4 bases at V and 2 bases at J, with 12 bases between the two ends. The germline V gene has CDR1 SGHRS and CDR2 YFSETQ. The CDR3 is 14 amino acids. The CDR3 DNA is TGCGCCAGCAGCCTGGCCCCCCTTAACACTGAAGCTTTCTTT. Translating gives CASSLAPLNTEAFF.

The chain carries TRBV10-2 and TRBJ1-3; D perhaps matches TRBD1 (5 bases). The length of the CDR3 is 14 residues. Germline V gene data show CDR1 as WSHSY and CDR2 as SAAADI. The ends were cut back, 2 bases at V and 3 bases at J, with 8 bases in the middle. The CDR3 spells CASSEETVGNTIYF. For the CDR3, the DNA is TGCGCCAGCAGTGAGGAGACAGTTGGAAACACCATATATTTT.

The chain is built from TRBV28 and TRBJ2-5, with D possibly TRBD1 on 6 matching bases. V lost 4 bases and J 11 bases, leaving 14 bases between the germline ends. The CDR3 loop spans 12 amino acids. Germline CDR1 is MDHEN and CDR2 is SYDVKM. The chain's CDR3 is CASSSLGQSQYF. In DNA, the CDR3 is TGTGCCAGCAGTTCCCTAGGACAGTCGCAGTACTTC.

This chain links TRBV6-6 with TRBJ2-1; 7 bases line up with TRBD2. The V segment lost 5 bases and the J segment 14 bases; nucleotides outside the gene matches: 15. This CDR3 region has 14 residues. Germline V gene lookup returns CDR1 MNHNY and CDR2 SVGAGI (reference sequence). CDR3 in amino acids: CASSTPSGALWEFF. CDR3 nucleotide sequence: TGTGCCAGCAGTACTCCTAGCGGAGCACTCTGGGAGTTCTTC.

The gene calls are TRBV15 and TRBJ1-5, with 9 positions matching TRBD1. The CDR3 loop spans 15 amino acids. Germline CDR1 LNHNV, CDR2 YYDKDF (reference sequence). V lost 1 base to trimming and J lost 7 bases; unmatched junction nucleotides: 5. The CDR3 region has the DNA TGTGCCACCAGCAGAGGGGGACAGGGTGACCAGCCCCAGCATTTT. Translation: CATSRGGQGDQPQHF.

CDR3 amino acids: CASSFNFYAPTTWGQDTSYEQYF. The CDR3 bases are TGTGCCAGCAGTTTTAATTTTTATGCCCCCACAACTTGGGGACAGGATACCTCCTACGAGCAGTACTTC. The V and J genes are TRBV28 and TRBJ2-7; 8 bases are shared with TRBD1. V was pared by 3 bases and J by 0 bases, with 28 bases of the junction left unmatched. Germline loops: CDR1 MDHEN, CDR2 SYDVKM. The CDR3 has 23 amino acids.

J is TRBJ2-7 and V is TRBV5-4; TRBD1 is a possible D gene (5 bases). CDR3 length: 11 residues. Trimming removed 5 bases from V and 4 bases from J, with 7 bases in between. Per germline, CDR1 SGHNT and CDR2 YYREEE (reference sequence). The DNA for the CDR3 is TGTGCCAGCAGTAGGGGATACGAGCAGTACTTC. Translating gives CASSRGYEQYF. The variable domain in full, with the rest retrieved from reference TRBV5-4 and TRBJ2-7, is ETGVTQSPTHLIKTRGQQVTLRCSSQSGHNTVSWYQQALGQGPQFIFQYYREEENGRGNFPPRFSGLQFPNYSSELNVNALELDDSALYLCASSRGYEQYFGPGTRLTVT.

This rearrangement joins TRBV6-5 to TRBJ1-2; D unclear. With 0 bases removed from V and 7 bases from J, the gap between germline ends came to 15 bases. CDR1 is MNHEY and CDR2 is SVGAGI in the germline V gene. This CDR3 has 15 amino acids. CDR3 protein: CASSYSGRSIRGYTF. CDR3 DNA: TGTGCCAGCAGTTACTCTGGGAGGTCGATTCGTGGCTACACCTTC.

The chain couples TRBV19 to TRBJ2-6; 7 positions match TRBD1. Germline assignment: CDR1 LNHDA and CDR2 SQIVND (reference sequence). The CDR3 is 14 residues long. With V trimmed by 6 bases and J by 2 bases, 1 base remained unmatched. The CDR3 DNA sequence: TGTGCCAGTAGAGACAGGGCTGGGGCCAACGTCCTGACTTTC. This gives the protein CASRDRAGANVLTF.

This sequence joins TRBV19 and TRBJ2-7; D is perhaps TRBD1 (6 bases). The CDR3 sequence is 13 residues long. CDR1 and CDR2 (germline): LNHDA, SQIVND (reference sequence). V lost 10 bases to trimming and J lost 2 bases, with 15 bases between them. The CDR3 DNA reads as TGTGCCACCGTGGACAGTCTGACCTACGAGCAGTACTTC. Protein product: CATVDSLTYEQYF.

J is TRBJ2-1 and V is TRBV7-9; D might be TRBD1 (6 bases). Germline V CDR1 and CDR2: SEHNR, FQNEAQ (reference sequence). This CDR3 has 18 amino acids. Trimming took 2 bases from V and 9 from J, leaving 26 bases between them. As DNA, the CDR3 is TGTGCCAGCAGCTTACGTCCAACGTGGACAGAAAGCTCACCTGAGCAGTTCTTC. Its protein product is CASSLRPTWTESSPEQFF.

The chain links TRBV4-2 to TRBJ2-3; 9 nucleotides agree with TRBD1. V was clipped by 4 bases and J by 3 bases; unmatched bases: 5. CDR3 length: 15 residues. Germline assignment: CDR1 LGHNA and CDR2 YNFKEQ. The CDR3 DNA sequence: TGTGCCAGCAGCCGGGGGACAGGGAGGACAGATACGCAGTATTTT. Protein sequence: CASSRGTGRTDTQYF.

Of note for this clone: Sequence at one end of the junction differs from germline and may be a read error. The rearrangement links TRBV2 to TRBJ1-1, with D uncertain. Looked up from germline, CDR1 is SNHLY and CDR2 is FYNNEI. This CDR3 contains 8 residues. The CDR3 sequence: CASSEREF. Here the CDR3 DNA reads TGTGCCAGCAGTGAGAGAGAATTT.

The rearrangement joins TRBV6-7 to TRBJ2-1; maybe TRBD2 (5 bases). TRBV6-7 is sorted into the ORF group, with uncertain function. V was trimmed by 0 bases and J by 8 bases, leaving 20 bases between them. This CDR3 is 17 amino acids long. The DNA for the CDR3 is TGTGCCAGCAGTTACTCGAAGCGGAGTCAGGACGTCGATGAGCAGTTCTTC. As protein: CASSYSKRSQDVDEQFF.

The chain links TRBV11-3 to TRBJ2-7, with 8 bases aligning to TRBD1. J gave up 7 bases and V 5 bases, and 7 bases lay outside the gene matches. CDR1 is SGHNT, CDR2 YENEEA, per germline. The CDR3 contains 13 residues. In nucleotides, the CDR3 is TGTGCCAGCAGCCGGGACAGGAAGGGGGAGCAGTACTTC. Protein sequence: CASSRDRKGEQYF.

The chain employs TRBV4-3 and TRBJ2-3; a possible D gene is TRBD2 (7 bases). Germline CDR1 reads LGHNA; CDR2 reads YSLEER. Trimming took off 0 bases at V and 5 bases at J, with 15 bases between the two ends. The CDR3 is 16 amino acids. The DNA of the CDR3 is TGCGCCAGCAGCCAAGATATGGGGGGGCTGGGAGATACGCAGTATTTT. Its translation is CASSQDMGGLGDTQYF.

The V and J genes are TRBV2 and TRBJ2-7; 9 bases are a match to TRBD2. J gave up 6 bases and V 4 bases, and 10 bases lay outside the gene matches. Germline V gene data show CDR1 as SNHLY and CDR2 as FYNNEI. This CDR3 region has 15 residues. CDR3 coding DNA: TGTGCCAGCAGTGCGCTAGCGGGAAGATTAGGCGAGCAGTACTTC. Translating gives CASSALAGRLGEQYF.

The rearrangement links TRBV7-3 to TRBJ1-4, with D perhaps TRBD1 (6 bases). V lost 5 bases and J lost 8, with 27 bases in between. This CDR3 contains 18 residues. Germline V lookup: CDR1 SGHTA, CDR2 FQGTGA. CDR3 sequence: CASSRRGGQSGVEEKLFF. The CDR3 nucleotides are TGTGCCAGCAGCCGGAGGGGGGGCCAATCAGGGGTCGAGGAAAAACTGTTTTTT.

The chain is built from TRBV4-2 and TRBJ1-4; 8 nucleotides agree with TRBD1. Germline CDR1 reads LGHNA; CDR2 reads YNFKEQ. Germline trimming cut 1 base from V and 0 bases from J; bases unmatched to any gene: 1. The CDR3 consists of 16 residues. Written as DNA, the CDR3 is TGTGCCAGCAGCCAAGGGACAGGGACAACTAATGAAAAACTGTTTTTT. Its protein product is CASSQGTGTTNEKLFF.

The chain couples TRBV28 to TRBJ2-3; 10 bases match TRBD1. Unmatched junction bases numbered 8, after V lost 3 bases and J lost 5 bases. CDR1 MDHEN and CDR2 SYDVKM come from the germline V gene. This CDR3 is built from 16 residues. CDR3 loop: CASSFGWTGGGDTQYF. CDR3 nucleotide sequence: TGTGCCAGCAGTTTTGGCTGGACAGGGGGAGGAGATACGCAGTATTTT.